The entry below gives a single T cell receptor beta chain sequence along with its context. Antigen specificity is unknown. This specimen belongs to a study of cytomegalovirus exposure and HLA in healthy donors. Libraries were prepared by immunoSEQ multiplex PCR; TCRdb keeps only in-frame clonotypes and omits some of them. The table includes 250,000 to 400,000 clones, 88% detected once. This CDR3 region has 16 residues. With 1 base removed from V and 1 base from J, the gap between germline ends came to 10 bases. In germline, CDR1 is SGHVS, CDR2 FNYEAQ. Overall study findings and caveats: Clusters of TCRs from the first cohort tended to co-occur in the roughly 120 validation repertoires (as a later analysis found). The classifier reportedly diagnosed cytomegalovirus status with high specificity and sensitivity. CMV antigen specificity was confirmed in vitro for a few CMV-associated chains.

An approximately 130-subject validation cohort, separate from the 666-subject first cohort, supplied the donors. The source of this sequence is a man aged 30 to 39 in good health and CMV-seronegative. The V and J genes are TRBV7-6 and TRBJ2-2; a weak D match, TRBD2 (6 bases). The sequenced sample was PBMCs. This chain's CDR3 is CASSLEPGENTGELFF. CDR3 nucleotide sequence: TGTGCCAGCAGCTTAGAGCCGGGGGAGAACACCGGGGAGCTGTTTTTT.